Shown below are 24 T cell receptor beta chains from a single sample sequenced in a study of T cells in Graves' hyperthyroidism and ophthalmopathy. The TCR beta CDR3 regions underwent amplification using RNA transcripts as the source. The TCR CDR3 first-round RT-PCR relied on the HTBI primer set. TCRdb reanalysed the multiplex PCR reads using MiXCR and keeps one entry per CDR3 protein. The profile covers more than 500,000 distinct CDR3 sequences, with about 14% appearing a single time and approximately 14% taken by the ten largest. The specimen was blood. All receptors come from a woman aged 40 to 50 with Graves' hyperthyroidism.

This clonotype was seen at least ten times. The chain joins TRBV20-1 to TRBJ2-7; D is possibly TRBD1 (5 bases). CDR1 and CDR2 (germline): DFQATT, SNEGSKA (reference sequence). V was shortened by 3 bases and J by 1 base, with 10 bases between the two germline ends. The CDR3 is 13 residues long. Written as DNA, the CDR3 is TGCAGTGCTAGCCTTCCAGGGTCCTACGAGCAGTACTTC. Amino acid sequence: CSASLPGSYEQYF.

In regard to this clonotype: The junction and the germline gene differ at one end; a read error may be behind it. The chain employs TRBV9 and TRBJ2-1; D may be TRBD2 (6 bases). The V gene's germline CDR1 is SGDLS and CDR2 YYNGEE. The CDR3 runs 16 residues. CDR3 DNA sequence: TGTGCCGGCAGCGCATTAGGGAGGTTTGGGGACAATGAGCAGTTCTTC. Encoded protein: CAGSALGRFGDNEQFF.

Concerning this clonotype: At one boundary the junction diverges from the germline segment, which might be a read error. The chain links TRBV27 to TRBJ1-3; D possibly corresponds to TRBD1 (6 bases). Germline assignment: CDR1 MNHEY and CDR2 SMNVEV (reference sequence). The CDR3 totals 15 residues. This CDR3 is CASSLSGGPGYTIYF. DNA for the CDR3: TGTGCCAGCAGTTTATCTGGGGGGCCTGGATACACCATATATTTT.

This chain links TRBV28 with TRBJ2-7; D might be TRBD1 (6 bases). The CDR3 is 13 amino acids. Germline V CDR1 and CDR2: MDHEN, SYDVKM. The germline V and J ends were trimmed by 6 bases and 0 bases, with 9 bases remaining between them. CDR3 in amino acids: CASSYRVSYEQYF. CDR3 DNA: TGTGCCAGCAGCTACAGGGTCTCCTACGAGCAGTACTTC.

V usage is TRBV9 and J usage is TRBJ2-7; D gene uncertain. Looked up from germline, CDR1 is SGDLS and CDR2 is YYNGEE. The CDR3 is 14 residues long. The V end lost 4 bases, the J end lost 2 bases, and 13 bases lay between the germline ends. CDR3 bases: TGTGCCAGCAGCTCGACCTCGACTCCCTACGAGCAGTACTTC. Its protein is CASSSTSTPYEQYF.

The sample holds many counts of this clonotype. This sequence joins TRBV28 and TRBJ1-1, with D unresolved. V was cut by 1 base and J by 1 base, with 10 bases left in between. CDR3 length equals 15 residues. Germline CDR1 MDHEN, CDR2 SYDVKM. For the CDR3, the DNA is TGTGCCAGCAGTTTATATAACACGCCGAACACTGAAGCTTTCTTT. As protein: CASSLYNTPNTEAFF.

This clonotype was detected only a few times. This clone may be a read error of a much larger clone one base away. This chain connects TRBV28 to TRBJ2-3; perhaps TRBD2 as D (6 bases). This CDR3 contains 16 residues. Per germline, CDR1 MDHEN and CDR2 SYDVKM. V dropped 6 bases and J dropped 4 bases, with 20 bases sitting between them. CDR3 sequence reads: CASSLAASRRADTQYF. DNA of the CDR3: TGTGCCAGCAGCTTAGCAGCTAGCAGGAGGGCAGATACGCAGTATTTT.

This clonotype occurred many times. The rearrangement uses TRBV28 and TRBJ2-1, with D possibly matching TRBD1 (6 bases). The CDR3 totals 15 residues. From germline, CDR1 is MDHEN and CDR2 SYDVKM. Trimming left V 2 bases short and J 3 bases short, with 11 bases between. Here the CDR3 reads CASSLPDSFYNEQFF. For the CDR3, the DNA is TGTGCCAGCAGTTTACCGGACAGCTTCTACAATGAGCAGTTCTTC.

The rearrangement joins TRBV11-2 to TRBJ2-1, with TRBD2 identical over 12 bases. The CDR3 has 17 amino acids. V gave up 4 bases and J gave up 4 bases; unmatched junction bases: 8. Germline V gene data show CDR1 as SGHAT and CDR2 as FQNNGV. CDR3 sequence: CASSSGASGRDYNEQFF. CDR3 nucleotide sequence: TGTGCCAGCAGCTCGGGGGCTAGCGGGAGGGATTACAATGAGCAGTTCTTC.

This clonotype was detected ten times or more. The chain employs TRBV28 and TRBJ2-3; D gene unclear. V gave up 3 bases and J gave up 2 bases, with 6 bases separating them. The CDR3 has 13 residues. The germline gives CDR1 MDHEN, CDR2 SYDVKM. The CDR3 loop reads CASSLTPTDTQYF. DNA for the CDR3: TGTGCCAGCAGTTTGACCCCCACAGATACGCAGTATTTT. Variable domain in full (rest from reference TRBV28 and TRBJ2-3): DVKVTQSSRYLVKRTGEKVFLECVQDMDHENMFWYRQDPGLGLRLIYFSYDVKMKEKGDIPEGYSVSREKKERFSLILESASTNQTSMYLCASSLTPTDTQYFGPGTRLTVL.

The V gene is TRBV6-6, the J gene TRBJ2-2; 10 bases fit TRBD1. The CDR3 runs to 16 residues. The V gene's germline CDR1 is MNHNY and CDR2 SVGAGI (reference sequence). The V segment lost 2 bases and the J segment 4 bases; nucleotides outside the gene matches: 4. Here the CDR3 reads CASSYEGTGVTGELFF. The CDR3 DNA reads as TGTGCCAGCAGTTACGAAGGGACAGGGGTCACCGGGGAGCTGTTTTTT.

The CDR3 loop is CATGQAGGYNEQFF. The CDR3 DNA reads TGTGCCACCGGTCAGGCAGGGGGGTACAATGAGCAGTTCTTC. The chain employs TRBV15 and TRBJ2-1, with D possibly being TRBD1 (7 bases). The CDR3 spans 14 residues. V lost 8 bases and J 4 bases, leaving 15 bases between the germline ends. CDR1 and CDR2 (germline): LNHNV, YYDKDF (reference sequence).

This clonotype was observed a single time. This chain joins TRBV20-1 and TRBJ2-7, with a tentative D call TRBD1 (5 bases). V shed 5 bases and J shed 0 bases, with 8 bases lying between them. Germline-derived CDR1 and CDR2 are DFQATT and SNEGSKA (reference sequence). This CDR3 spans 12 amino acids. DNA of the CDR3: TGCAGTGCTCACAGGAGCTCCTACGAGCAGTACTTC. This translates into CSAHRSSYEQYF.

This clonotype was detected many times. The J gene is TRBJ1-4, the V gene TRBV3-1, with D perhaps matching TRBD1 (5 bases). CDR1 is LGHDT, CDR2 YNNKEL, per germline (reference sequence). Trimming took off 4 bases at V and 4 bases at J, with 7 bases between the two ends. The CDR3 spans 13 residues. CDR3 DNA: TGTGCCAGCAGCCGGGACGGTAATGAAAAACTGTTTTTT. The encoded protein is CASSRDGNEKLFF.

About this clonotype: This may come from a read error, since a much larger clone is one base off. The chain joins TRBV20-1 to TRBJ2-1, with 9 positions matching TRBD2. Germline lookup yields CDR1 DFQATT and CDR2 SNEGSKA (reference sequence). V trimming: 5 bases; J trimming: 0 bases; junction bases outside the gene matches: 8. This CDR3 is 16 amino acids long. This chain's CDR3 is CSAGPAGGFSYNEQFF. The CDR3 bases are TGCAGTGCTGGCCCAGCGGGAGGATTCTCCTACAATGAGCAGTTCTTC.

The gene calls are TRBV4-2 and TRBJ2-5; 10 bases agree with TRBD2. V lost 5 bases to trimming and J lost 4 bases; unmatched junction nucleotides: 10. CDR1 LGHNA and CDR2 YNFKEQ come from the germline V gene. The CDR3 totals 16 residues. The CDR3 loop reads CASSAGTSDGGETQYF. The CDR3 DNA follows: TGTGCCAGCAGCGCTGGGACTAGCGATGGGGGAGAGACCCAGTACTTC.

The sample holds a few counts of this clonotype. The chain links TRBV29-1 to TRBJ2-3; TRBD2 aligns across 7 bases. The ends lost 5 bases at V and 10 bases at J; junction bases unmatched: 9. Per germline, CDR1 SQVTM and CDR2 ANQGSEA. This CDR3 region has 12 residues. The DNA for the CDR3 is TGCAGCGTTCACCTGGGGGAGGGGTCGCAGTATTTT. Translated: CSVHLGEGSQYF.

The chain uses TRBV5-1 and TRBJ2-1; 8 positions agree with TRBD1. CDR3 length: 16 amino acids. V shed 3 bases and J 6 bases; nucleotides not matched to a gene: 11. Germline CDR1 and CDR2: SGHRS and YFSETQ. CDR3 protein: CASSSHQGARSNEQFF. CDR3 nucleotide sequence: TGCGCCAGCAGCTCACATCAGGGGGCTCGGAGCAATGAGCAGTTCTTC.

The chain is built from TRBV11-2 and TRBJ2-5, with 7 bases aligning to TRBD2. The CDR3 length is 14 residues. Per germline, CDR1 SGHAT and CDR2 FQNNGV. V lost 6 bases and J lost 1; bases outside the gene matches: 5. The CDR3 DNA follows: TGTGCCAGCAGGGGGGGGAGTGGCCAAGAGACCCAGTACTTC. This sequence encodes CASRGGSGQETQYF.

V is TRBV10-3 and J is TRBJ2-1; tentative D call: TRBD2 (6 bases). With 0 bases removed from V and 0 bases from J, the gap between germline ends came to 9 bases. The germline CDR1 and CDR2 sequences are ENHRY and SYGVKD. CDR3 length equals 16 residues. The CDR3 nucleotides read TGTGCCATCAGTGAGTCGGGCGGGACCTCCTACAATGAGCAGTTCTTC. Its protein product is CAISESGGTSYNEQFF.

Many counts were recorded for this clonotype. The CDR3 DNA is TGTGCCAGCAGCTTATGGGACTGGGGTAGGGATACGCAGTATTTT. Translation: CASSLWDWGRDTQYF. This chain uses TRBV7-2 with TRBJ2-3, with a weak D call TRBD2 (6 bases). CDR1 is SGHTA, CDR2 FQGNSA, per germline. The CDR3 is 15 amino acids. The V end was cut by 2 bases, the J end by 6 bases, with 15 bases between.

The CDR3 DNA sequence: TGTGCCAGCAGCTTTCAGGGGGTCGAGCAGTACTTC. It specifies CASSFQGVEQYF. This chain connects TRBV7-2 to TRBJ2-7, with TRBD1 matching over 7 bases. Germline V lookup: CDR1 SGHTA, CDR2 FQGNSA. This CDR3 is built from 12 residues. V trimming: 3 bases; J trimming: 6 bases; junction bases outside the gene matches: 2.

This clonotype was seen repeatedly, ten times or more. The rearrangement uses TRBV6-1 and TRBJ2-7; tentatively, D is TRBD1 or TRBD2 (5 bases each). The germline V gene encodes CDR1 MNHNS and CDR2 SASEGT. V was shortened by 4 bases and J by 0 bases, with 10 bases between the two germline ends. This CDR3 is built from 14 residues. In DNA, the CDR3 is TGTGCCAGCAGTGGGGACCCCCGCTCCTACGAGCAGTACTTC. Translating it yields CASSGDPRSYEQYF.

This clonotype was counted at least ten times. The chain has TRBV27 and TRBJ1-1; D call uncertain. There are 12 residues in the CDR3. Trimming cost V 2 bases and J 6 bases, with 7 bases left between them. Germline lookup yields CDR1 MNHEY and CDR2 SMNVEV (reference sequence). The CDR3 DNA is TGTGCCAGCAGTTTAACTGGAGCTGAAGCTTTCTTT. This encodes CASSLTGAEAFF.